This section outlines one T cell receptor (beta chain) sequence together with its context. Germline V gene data show CDR1 as MNHEY and CDR2 as SVGAGI. CDR3 length equals 14 residues. V was clipped by 8 bases and J by 3 bases, with 16 bases between them. These data originate in a study of blood T cell repertoires in COVID-19. Across the study: The origin of the acute and convalescent COVID-19 samples was the United States, Italy and Spain. PBMCs, B-cell-depleted T cells, or T cells provided the cDNA or gDNA that made up the material.

Authors' data handling: For nucleated cells, counts were estimated from reference gene primer amplification. Clones were sequenced by immunoSEQ multiplex PCR, and TCRdb holds only the in-frame ones, with some missing. From that table come the V and J calls and clone size; the DNA was used to work out D and trimming. The data show about 73,000 clones, approximately 80% seen once. V usage is TRBV6-5 and J usage is TRBJ1-2; D ambiguous. What was sequenced was peripheral blood. This receptor was identified in a woman aged 60-75 years with acute or convalescent COVID-19. The chain's CDR3 is CASLVKLMDYGYTF. CDR3 nucleotides: TGTGCCAGCCTCGTAAAGCTTATGGACTATGGCTACACCTTC.